This T cell receptor beta chain came from a study of CD8 T cells in ankylosing spondylitis. The study, taken as a whole, reports: Disease-linked clones were reportedly significantly enriched in matched ankylosing spondylitis synovial fluid.

Germline CDR1 is MNHEY and CDR2 is SMNVEV (reference sequence). This CDR3 spans 15 amino acids. V was cut by 2 bases and J by 2 bases, with 13 bases left in between. Each CDR3 protein gets one entry after TCRdb re-called the 5' RACE reads with MiXCR. The table has roughly 180,000 distinct CDR3 sequences, 9.5% to 15% seen once. This clonotype was observed a handful of times. Its specificity is unknown. This receptor was obtained from a male donor with ankylosing spondylitis or in good health (not recorded which). The chain combines TRBV27 with TRBJ2-7; no clear D gene. The sample comprised blood, either unsorted or a sorted T cell fraction (not recorded which). CDR3 protein: CASSLSAGYPYEQYF. DNA for the CDR3: TGTGCCAGCAGTTTAAGTGCAGGATACCCCTACGAGCAGTACTTC.